The next 14 T cell receptor beta chains were all read from a single sample in a study of early T cells in non-severe SARS-CoV-2 infection. TCRdb re-called the 5' RACE reads through MiXCR, storing one row per CDR3 protein. The profile shows roughly 61,000 distinct CDR3 sequences, 10% to 14% of them singletons. Sequencing was performed on whole blood. The receptors were gathered from an adult who was a healthcare worker with PCR-confirmed SARS-CoV-2 infection or an uninfected control (not recorded which).

This clonotype has more than one count but fewer than ten. The V call is TRBV6-5, the J call TRBJ2-2, with 13 bases matching TRBD2. CDR1 is MNHEY, CDR2 SVGAGI, per germline. This CDR3 has 16 residues. The J segment lost 4 bases and the V segment lost 5 bases, leaving 4 bases of the junction unmatched. The CDR3 DNA reads as TGTGCCAGCAGTACTAGCGGGGGGGCTAGCACCGGGGAGCTGTTTTTT. Translating gives CASSTSGGASTGELFF.

This clonotype was seen at least ten times. The chain employs TRBV30 and TRBJ1-2; 8 nucleotides match TRBD1. Germline V gives CDR1 GTSNPN, CDR2 SVGIG (reference sequence). This CDR3 has 12 amino acids. V lost 4 bases to trimming and J lost 8 bases; unmatched junction nucleotides: 6. CDR3 sequence: CAWTGGLRGYTF. CDR3 DNA: TGTGCCTGGACAGGGGGCCTAAGAGGCTACACCTTC. Complete variable domain (other parts from reference TRBV30 and TRBJ1-2): SQTIHQWPATLVQPVGSPLSLECTVEGTSNPNLYWYRQAAGRGLQLLFYSVGIGQISSEVPQNLSASRPQDRQFILSSKKLLLSDSGFYLCAWTGGLRGYTFGSGTRLTVV.

This clonotype was counted many times. CDR3 residues: CASSSGLAGATDTQYF. CDR3 DNA sequence: TGTGCCAGCAGCTCTGGACTAGCGGGAGCCACAGATACGCAGTATTTT. J is TRBJ2-3 and V is TRBV7-2; TRBD2 matches at 13 bases. Per germline, CDR1 SGHTA and CDR2 FQGNSA. The CDR3 has 16 amino acids. With 4 bases clipped from V and 2 bases from J, the junction kept 3 bases outside the gene matches.

The genes are TRBV10-2 and TRBJ1-4; the D gene is possibly TRBD1 (5 bases). Trimming removed 11 bases at V and 4 bases at J, with 8 bases between. Germline V CDR1 and CDR2: WSHSY, SAAADI. This CDR3 is 11 amino acids long. Written as DNA, the CDR3 is TGCGCCGCCGGGGGTAATGAAAAACTGTTTTTT. Protein product: CAAGGNEKLFF.

This clonotype was found many times. This rearrangement joins TRBV30 to TRBJ2-3; D perhaps matches TRBD2 (5 bases). Germline V gene data show CDR1 as GTSNPN and CDR2 as SVGIG (reference sequence). V shed 5 bases and J shed 3 bases, with 15 bases lying between them. There are 14 residues in the CDR3. The CDR3 nucleotides read TGTGCCTGGGCGACGGGGAGCTGGACAGATACGCAGTATTTT. It translates to CAWATGSWTDTQYF.

The table lists this clonotype with many counts. The rearrangement joins TRBV5-1 to TRBJ2-7; D perhaps matches TRBD1 (5 bases). The ends were cut back, 2 bases at V and 6 bases at J, with 15 bases in the middle. The CDR3 contains 14 residues. Germline V lookup: CDR1 SGHRS, CDR2 YFSETQ. Here the CDR3 reads CASSLKQVAAEQYF. The CDR3 DNA follows: TGCGCCAGCAGCTTAAAACAGGTTGCCGCCGAGCAGTACTTC.

The V and J genes are TRBV7-2 and TRBJ2-5; D is unclear. The germline V and J ends were trimmed by 0 bases and 3 bases, with 11 bases remaining between them. Germline loops: CDR1 SGHTA, CDR2 FQGNSA. CDR3 size: 15 residues. This CDR3 is CASSLAQADKETQYF. The CDR3 DNA reads TGTGCCAGCAGCTTAGCCCAGGCAGATAAAGAGACCCAGTACTTC.

This clonotype has a handful of counts. CDR3 in amino acids: CSARDLVRSNEKLFF. The DNA for the CDR3 is TGCAGTGCTAGAGATTTAGTAAGGTCTAATGAAAAACTGTTTTTT. The V gene is TRBV20-1, the J gene TRBJ1-4; D gene unclear. Per the germline V gene, CDR1 is DFQATT and CDR2 is SNEGSKA (reference sequence). Trimming removed 0 bases at V and 3 bases at J, with 11 bases between. The CDR3 has 15 amino acids.

The chain combines TRBV6-2 or TRBV6-3 with TRBJ1-1, with D perhaps matching TRBD1 (5 bases). V was cut by 2 bases and J by 6 bases, with 13 bases left in between. This CDR3 region has 14 residues. CDR1 and CDR2 (germline): MNHEY, SVGEGT. CDR3 in DNA: TGTGCCAGCAGTTACGGAAGAGGGGTGGCTGAAGCTTTCTTT. This codes for CASSYGRGVAEAFF.

This clonotype has at least ten counts. The J gene is TRBJ1-3, the V gene TRBV12-3 or TRBV12-4, with 8 bases fitting TRBD1. With 5 bases clipped from V and 0 bases from J, the junction kept 9 bases outside the gene matches. The CDR3 is made up of 17 amino acids. CDR3 sequence reads: CASSTRGTGGSGNTIYF. The CDR3 DNA sequence: TGTGCCAGCAGTACCAGAGGGACAGGCGGCTCTGGAAACACCATATATTTT.

This clonotype was observed many times. The chain has TRBV6-6 and TRBJ2-3, with 8 bases that match TRBD2. Losses at the gene ends were 8 bases for V and 3 bases for J; bases not matched to a gene: 7. CDR1 is MNHNY, CDR2 SVGAGI, per germline (reference sequence). The CDR3 spans 14 residues. The CDR3 DNA reads as TGTGCCAGCCGGGGGGGCGGGCCTACAGATACGCAGTATTTT. Its translation is CASRGGGPTDTQYF.

A few counts support this clonotype. The chain carries TRBV7-8 and TRBJ2-2; possible D gene TRBD2, 6 bases. V shed 7 bases and J shed 4 bases, with 28 bases lying between them. The CDR3 is 19 residues long. In germline, CDR1 is SGHVS, CDR2 FQNEAQ. CDR3 residues: CASTRLGTGVFRGTGELFF. As DNA, the CDR3 is TGTGCCAGCACCAGGCTCGGGACTGGAGTATTTAGAGGCACCGGGGAGCTGTTTTTT.

To note about this clonotype: The conserved closing phenylalanine or tryptophan is absent in this CDR3, likely reflecting a read error. It is unclear where the CDR3 begins or ends on the DNA, so no DNA is shown, and the CDR3 is as TCRdb lists it. This rearrangement joins TRBV27 to TRBJ1-1; the table's D gene call, TRBD1, was not cross checked with the DNA. CDR1 and CDR2 from the germline V gene are MNHEY and SMNVEV (reference sequence). Ends included, the CDR3 has 15 residues. The CDR3: CASTPRTGDNTEVFS.

This clonotype occurred many times. This rearrangement joins TRBV20-1 to TRBJ2-5; D is possibly TRBD2 (7 bases). Trimming removed 3 bases at V and 1 base at J, with 12 bases between. The germline gives CDR1 DFQATT, CDR2 SNEGSKA (reference sequence). The CDR3 is 14 amino acids. CDR3 sequence reads: CSASGGGLQETQYF. The DNA for the CDR3 is TGCAGTGCTAGTGGCGGGGGCCTCCAAGAGACCCAGTACTTC.